This T cell receptor (beta chain) came from a study of type 1 and type 2 diabetes patients. Amplification started from genomic DNA. Multiplex PCR with 30 forward and 13 reverse primers amplified the TCR beta CDR3. TCRdb itself ran the multiplex PCR reads through MiXCR, one entry per CDR3 protein. The sample carries 270,000 or so distinct CDR3 sequences, 45% to 60% recorded once. The CDR3 is 15 amino acids. V was pared by 5 bases and J by 5 bases, with 9 bases of the junction left unmatched. Looked up from germline, CDR1 is MNHNY and CDR2 is SVGAGI (reference sequence). Specimen: peripheral blood mononuclear cells (PBMCs). This receptor was taken from a man in his late teens or twenties with type 2 diabetes. The chain uses TRBV6-6 and TRBJ2-3; 8 positions agree with TRBD2. This CDR3 reads CASSLSGSRIDTQYF. CDR3 nucleotide sequence: TGTGCCAGCAGTCTGAGCGGGAGTCGGATAGATACGCAGTATTTT.